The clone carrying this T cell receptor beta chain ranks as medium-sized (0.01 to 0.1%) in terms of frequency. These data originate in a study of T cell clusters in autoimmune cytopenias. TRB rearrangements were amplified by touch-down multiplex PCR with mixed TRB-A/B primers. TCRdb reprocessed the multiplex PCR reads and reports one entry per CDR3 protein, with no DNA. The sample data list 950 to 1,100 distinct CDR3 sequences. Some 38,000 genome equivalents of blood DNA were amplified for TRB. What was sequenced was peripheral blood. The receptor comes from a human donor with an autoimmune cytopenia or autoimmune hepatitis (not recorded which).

CDR3 amino acids: CASSLAGGTDTQYF. The chain joins TRBV6-4 to TRBJ2-3; TCRdb's D call, TRBD2, is unchecked because there is no DNA. Germline assignment: CDR1 MRHNA and CDR2 SNTAGT. The CDR3 has 14 residues.